This TCR beta chain came from a study of T-cell reconstitution after alpha-beta-depleted transplantation in children. This CDR3 region has 13 residues. V lost 0 bases and J 4 bases, leaving 6 bases between the germline ends. Per germline, CDR1 MNHEY and CDR2 SVGAGI. Preparation of the TCRbeta library used unique molecular identifiers. Using its own MiXCR run on the PCR reads, TCRdb lists one record per CDR3 protein. The table records 300,000 to 350,000 distinct CDR3 sequences, roughly 17% of them present only once. As regards this clonotype: Its antigen is currently unknown.

Study outcomes and limitations: It was newly produced T cells that mostly accounted for T-cell counts and diversity one year after transplant.

The sample here was PBMCs, mostly from graft donor cells, taken 360 days after TCRalphabeta/CD19-depleted stem cell transplant. This rearrangement joins TRBV6-5 to TRBJ1-2; D gene ambiguous. This TCR came from a male patient aged 2-15 years who had a stem cell transplant for acute lymphoblastic leukemia, so the T cells may come from the graft donor. The CDR3 DNA sequence: TGTGCCAGCAGTTACTCGCGGGCCTATGGCTACACCTTC. Translating it yields CASSYSRAYGYTF.